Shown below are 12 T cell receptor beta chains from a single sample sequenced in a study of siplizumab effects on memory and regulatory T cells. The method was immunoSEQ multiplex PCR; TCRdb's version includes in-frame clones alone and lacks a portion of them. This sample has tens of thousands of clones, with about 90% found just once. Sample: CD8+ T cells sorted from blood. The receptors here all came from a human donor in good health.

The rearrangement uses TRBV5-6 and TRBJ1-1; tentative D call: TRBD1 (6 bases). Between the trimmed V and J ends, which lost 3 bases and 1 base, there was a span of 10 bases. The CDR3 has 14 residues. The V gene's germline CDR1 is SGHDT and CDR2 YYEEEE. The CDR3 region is CASSSKTGNTEAFF. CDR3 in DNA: TGTGCCAGCAGCTCTAAGACAGGGAACACTGAAGCTTTCTTT.

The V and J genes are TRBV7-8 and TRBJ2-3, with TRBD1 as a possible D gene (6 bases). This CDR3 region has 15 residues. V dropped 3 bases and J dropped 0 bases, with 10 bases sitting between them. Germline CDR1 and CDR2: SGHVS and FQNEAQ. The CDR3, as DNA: TGTGCCAGCAGCTTTGGACAGTCTAGCACAGATACGCAGTATTTT. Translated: CASSFGQSSTDTQYF.

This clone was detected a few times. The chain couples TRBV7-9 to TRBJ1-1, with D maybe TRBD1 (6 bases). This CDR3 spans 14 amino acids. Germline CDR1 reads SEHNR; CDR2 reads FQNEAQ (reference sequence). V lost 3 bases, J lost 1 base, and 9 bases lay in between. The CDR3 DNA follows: TGTGCCAGCAGCTTCAGGACAGCGAACACTGAAGCTTTCTTT. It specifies CASSFRTANTEAFF. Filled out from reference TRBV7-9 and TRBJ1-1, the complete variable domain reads DTGVSQNPRHKITKRGQNVTFRCDPISEHNRLYWYRQTLGQGPEFLTYFQNEAQLEKSRLLSDRFSAERPKGSFSTLEIQRTEQGDSAMYLCASSFRTANTEAFFGQGTRLTVV.

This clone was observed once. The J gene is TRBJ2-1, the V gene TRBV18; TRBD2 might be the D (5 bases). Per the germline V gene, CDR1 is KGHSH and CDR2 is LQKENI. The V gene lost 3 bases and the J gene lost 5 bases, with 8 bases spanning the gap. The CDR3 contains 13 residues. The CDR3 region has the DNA TGTGCCAGCTCACCGAGCGGCCACAATGAGCAGTTCTTC. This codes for CASSPSGHNEQFF.

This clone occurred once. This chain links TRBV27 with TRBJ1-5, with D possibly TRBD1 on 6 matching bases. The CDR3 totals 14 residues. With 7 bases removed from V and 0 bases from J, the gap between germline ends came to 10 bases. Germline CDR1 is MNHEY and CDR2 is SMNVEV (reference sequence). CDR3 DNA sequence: TGTGCCAGCAAAGGGACACTTAGCAATCAGCCCCAGCATTTT. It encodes CASKGTLSNQPQHF.

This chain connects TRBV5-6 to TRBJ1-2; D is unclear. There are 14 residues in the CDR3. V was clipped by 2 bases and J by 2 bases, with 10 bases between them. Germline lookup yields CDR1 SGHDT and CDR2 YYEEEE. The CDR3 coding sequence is TGTGCCAGCAGCTTAGGAGGGTCAAACTATGGCTACACCTTC. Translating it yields CASSLGGSNYGYTF.

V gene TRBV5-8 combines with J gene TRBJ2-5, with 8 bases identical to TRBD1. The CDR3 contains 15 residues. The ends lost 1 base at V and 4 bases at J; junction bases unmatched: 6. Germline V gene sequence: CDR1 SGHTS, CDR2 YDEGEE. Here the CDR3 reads CASSLRDRRLETQYF. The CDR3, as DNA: TGTGCCAGCAGCTTGCGGGACAGGAGACTAGAGACCCAGTACTTC.

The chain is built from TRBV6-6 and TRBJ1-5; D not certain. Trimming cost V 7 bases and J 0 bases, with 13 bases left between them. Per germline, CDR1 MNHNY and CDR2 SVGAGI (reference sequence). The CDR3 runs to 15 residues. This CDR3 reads CASTLSYYSNQPQHF. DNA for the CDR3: TGTGCCAGCACCCTATCCTATTATAGCAATCAGCCCCAGCATTTT.

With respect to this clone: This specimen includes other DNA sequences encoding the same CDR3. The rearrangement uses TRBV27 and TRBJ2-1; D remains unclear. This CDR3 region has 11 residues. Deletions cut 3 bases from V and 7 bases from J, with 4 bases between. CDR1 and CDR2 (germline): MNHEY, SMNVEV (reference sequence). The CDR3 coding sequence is TGTGCCAGCAGTTTTGGGAATGAGCAGTTCTTC. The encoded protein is CASSFGNEQFF.

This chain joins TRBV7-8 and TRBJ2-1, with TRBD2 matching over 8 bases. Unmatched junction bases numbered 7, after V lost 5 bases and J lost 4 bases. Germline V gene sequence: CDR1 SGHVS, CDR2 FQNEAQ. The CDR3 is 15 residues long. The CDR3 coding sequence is TGTGCCAGCAGCCCCGAGCGGGGGCCTTACAATGAGCAGTTCTTC. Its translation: CASSPERGPYNEQFF.

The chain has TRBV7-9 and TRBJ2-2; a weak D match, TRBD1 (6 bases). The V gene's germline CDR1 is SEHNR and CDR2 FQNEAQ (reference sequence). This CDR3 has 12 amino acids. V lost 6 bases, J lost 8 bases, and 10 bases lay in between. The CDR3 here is CASSTGSGELFF. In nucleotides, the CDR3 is TGTGCCAGCAGTACAGGGTCTGGGGAGCTGTTTTTT.

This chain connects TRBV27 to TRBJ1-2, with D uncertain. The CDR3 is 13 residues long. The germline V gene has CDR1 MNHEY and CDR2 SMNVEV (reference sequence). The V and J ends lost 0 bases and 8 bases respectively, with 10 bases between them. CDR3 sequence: CASSLSPRWGYTF. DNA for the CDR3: TGTGCCAGCAGTTTATCCCCACGCTGGGGCTACACCTTC.